The rows below give T cell receptor beta chains drawn from one sample of a study of CD8+ T cells in alopecia areata. The data were produced by immunoSEQ multiplex PCR, yet TCRdb's version contains in-frame clones alone and is incomplete. The table shows about 200,000 clones, with roughly 60% occurring only once. This sample comprised CD4+ T cells sorted from blood, obtained at week 24, from a patient treated with tofacitinib. The receptors originated from a human donor with alopecia areata. Both conserved end residues are part of each CDR3. D genes are given only for firm matches. Where a row states a size, it is once, few, many or the class of an expanded clone; other rows omit it.

CDR3: CASSPPGELFF
DNA: TGTGCCAGCAGTCCCCCCGGGGAGCTGTTTTTT
J: TRBJ2-2
D: -
size: -
V: TRBV6-1

CDR3: CASSLVARAMADTQYF
DNA: TGCGCCAGCAGCTTGGTTGCCAGGGCGATGGCAGATACGCAGTATTTT
J: TRBJ2-3
D: -
size: -
V: TRBV5-1

CDR3: CSVERGLNTEAFF
DNA: TGCAGCGTTGAGAGGGGTCTGAACACTGAAGCTTTCTTT
J: TRBJ1-1
D: -
size: -
V: TRBV29-1

CDR3: CASSLNRGMGTEAFF
DNA: TGCGCCAGCAGCTTAAACAGGGGTATGGGCACTGAAGCTTTCTTT
J: TRBJ1-1
D: TRBD1
size: few
V: TRBV5-1

CDR3: CASSPSPQAHYGYTF
DNA: TGTGCCAGCAGTCCTTCCCCGCAGGCCCACTATGGCTACACCTTC
J: TRBJ1-2
D: -
size: -
V: TRBV25-1

CDR3: CAWRRQTTGGYTF
DNA: TGTGCCTGGAGGCGACAAACGACTGGGGGCTACACCTTC
J: TRBJ1-2
D: -
size: -
V: TRBV30

CDR3: CAWTPGPNQPQHF
DNA: TGTGCCTGGACTCCAGGGCCAAATCAGCCCCAGCATTTT
J: TRBJ1-5
D: -
size: -
V: TRBV30

CDR3: CAWRSGNTGELFF
DNA: TGTGCCTGGAGATCGGGGAACACCGGGGAGCTGTTTTTT
J: TRBJ2-2
D: -
size: -
V: TRBV30

CDR3: CSVEIVPQETQYF
DNA: TGCAGCGTTGAGATAGTCCCCCAAGAGACCCAGTACTTC
J: TRBJ2-5
D: -
size: -
V: TRBV29-1

CDR3: CSVETGNEQYF
DNA: TGCAGCGTTGAGACAGGGAACGAGCAGTACTTC
J: TRBJ2-7
D: TRBD1
size: -
V: TRBV29-1

CDR3: CSVGVTGETQYF
DNA: TGCAGCGTTGGTGTTACGGGTGAGACCCAGTACTTC
J: TRBJ2-5
D: -
size: -
V: TRBV29-1

CDR3: CASSLEGSGDLFF
DNA: TGCGCCAGCAGCTTGGAGGGTAGCGGTGACCTGTTTTTT
J: TRBJ2-2
D: -
size: once
V: TRBV5-1

CDR3: CASSPRRLAGGNTGELFF
DNA: TGCGCCAGCAGCCCTCGAAGACTAGCGGGGGGGAACACCGGGGAGCTGTTTTTT
J: TRBJ2-2
D: TRBD2
size: few
V: TRBV4-3

CDR3: CASSPDPRGYEQYF
DNA: TGTGCCAGCAGCCCGGACCCTAGGGGCTACGAGCAGTACTTC
J: TRBJ2-7
D: -
size: -
V: TRBV5-6

CDR3: CASSQDGTAYGYTF
DNA: TGCGCCAGCAGCCAAGATGGGACAGCCTATGGCTACACCTTC
J: TRBJ1-2
D: TRBD1
size: few
V: TRBV4-1

CDR3: CASSSVQPQHF
DNA: TGTGCCAGCAGTTCTGTACAGCCCCAGCATTTT
J: TRBJ1-5
D: -
size: many
V: TRBV28

CDR3: CAWSIKRLPRSYGYTF
DNA: TGTGCCTGGAGCATAAAGAGGCTTCCCCGGAGCTATGGCTACACCTTC
J: TRBJ1-2
D: -
size: -
V: TRBV30

CDR3: CASRFSYEQYF
DNA: TGTGCCAGCAGGTTCAGCTACGAGCAGTACTTC
J: TRBJ2-7
D: -
size: -
V: TRBV2

CDR3: CASSFRGGNTEAFF
DNA: TGCGCCAGCAGCTTTCGAGGGGGTAACACTGAAGCTTTCTTT
J: TRBJ1-1
D: -
size: -
V: TRBV5-1

CDR3: CASSAGTYEETQYF
DNA: TGTGCCAGCAGCGCCGGGACTTACGAAGAGACCCAGTACTTC
J: TRBJ2-5
D: -
size: -
V: TRBV9

CDR3: CAWSEADGQPLHF
DNA: TGTGCCTGGAGTGAGGCGGACGGTCAGCCCCTCCACTTT
J: TRBJ1-6
D: -
size: -
V: TRBV30

CDR3: CASSLDTHTDTQYF
DNA: TGTGCCAGCAGCCTCGACACCCACACAGATACGCAGTATTTT
J: TRBJ2-3
D: -
size: -
V: TRBV2

CDR3: CAWSPTGVHGYTF
DNA: TGTGCCTGGAGTCCTACAGGGGTCCATGGCTACACCTTC
J: TRBJ1-2
D: TRBD1
size: -
V: TRBV30

CDR3: CATSRGGGQETQYF
DNA: TGTGCCACCAGCAGAGGGGGAGGACAAGAGACCCAGTACTTC
J: TRBJ2-5
D: -
size: -
V: TRBV15

CDR3: CASFLGSTDTQYF
DNA: TGTGCCAGCTTTCTTGGGAGCACAGATACGCAGTATTTT
J: TRBJ2-3
D: -
size: -
V: TRBV7-8

CDR3: CASSPGGSVLEQYF
DNA: TGCGCCAGCAGCCCTGGGGGGTCGGTCCTCGAGCAGTACTTC
J: TRBJ2-7
D: -
size: -
V: TRBV5-1

CDR3: CSSRHNTGELFF
DNA: TGCAGCTCCCGACATAACACCGGGGAGCTGTTTTTT
J: TRBJ2-2
D: -
size: few
V: TRBV29-1

CDR3: CASSLNSEGDAFF
DNA: TGTGCCAGCAGTTTAAACTCGGAAGGGGACGCTTTCTTT
J: TRBJ1-1
D: -
size: -
V: TRBV27

CDR3: CASSLGDGGYEQYF
DNA: TGCGCCAGCAGCTTGGGAGATGGAGGGTACGAGCAGTACTTC
J: TRBJ2-7
D: -
size: -
V: TRBV5-1

CDR3: CSVLGRGQETQYF
DNA: TGCAGCGTTCTTGGCAGGGGCCAAGAGACCCAGTACTTC
J: TRBJ2-5
D: -
size: few
V: TRBV29-1

CDR3: CASQRTESYGYTF
DNA: TGTGCCAGCCAGCGGACAGAGAGCTATGGCTACACCTTC
J: TRBJ1-2
D: -
size: -
V: TRBV9

CDR3: CSVGEEAFF
DNA: TGCAGCGTCGGGGAGGAAGCTTTCTTT
J: TRBJ1-1
D: -
size: -
V: TRBV29-1

CDR3: CASTDTQYF
DNA: TGCGCCAGCACAGATACGCAGTATTTT
J: TRBJ2-3
D: -
size: -
V: TRBV23-1

CDR3: CASSELVTGELFF
DNA: TGTGCCAGCAGTGAACTAGTTACCGGGGAGCTGTTTTTT
J: TRBJ2-2
D: -
size: -
V: TRBV6-1

CDR3: CASSGLVTEAFF
DNA: TGTGCCAGCAGTGGTCTTGTCACTGAAGCTTTCTTT
J: TRBJ1-1
D: -
size: -
V: TRBV25-1

CDR3: CASFSRGGLYEQFF
DNA: TGTGCCAGCTTTTCGCGGGGGGGCCTGTATGAGCAGTTCTTC
J: TRBJ2-1
D: TRBD2
size: -
V: TRBV27